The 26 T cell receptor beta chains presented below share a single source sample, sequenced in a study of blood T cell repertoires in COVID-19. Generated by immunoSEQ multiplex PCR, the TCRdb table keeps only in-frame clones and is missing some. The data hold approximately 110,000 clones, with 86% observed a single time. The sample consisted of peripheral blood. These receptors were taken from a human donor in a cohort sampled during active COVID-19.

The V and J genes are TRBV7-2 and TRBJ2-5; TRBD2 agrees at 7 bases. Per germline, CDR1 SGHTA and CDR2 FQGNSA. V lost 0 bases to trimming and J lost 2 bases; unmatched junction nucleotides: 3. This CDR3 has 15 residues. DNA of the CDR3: TGTGCCAGCAGCTTAGCGAGGCGGGGGCAAGAGACCCAGTACTTC. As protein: CASSLARRGQETQYF.

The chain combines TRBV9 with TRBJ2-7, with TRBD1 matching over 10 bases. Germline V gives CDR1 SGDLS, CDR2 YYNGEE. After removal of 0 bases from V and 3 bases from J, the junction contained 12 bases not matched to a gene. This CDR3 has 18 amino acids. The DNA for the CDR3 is TGTGCCAGCAGCGTAGCAATCGGGGGACAGGGGCTAATCTACGAGCAGTACTTC. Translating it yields CASSVAIGGQGLIYEQYF.

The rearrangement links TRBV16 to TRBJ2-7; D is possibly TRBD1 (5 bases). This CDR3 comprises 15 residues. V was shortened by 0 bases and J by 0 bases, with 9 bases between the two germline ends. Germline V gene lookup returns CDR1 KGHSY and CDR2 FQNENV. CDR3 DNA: TGTGCCAGCAGCCAATCCTACAGGAGCTCCTACGAGCAGTACTTC. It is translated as CASSQSYRSSYEQYF. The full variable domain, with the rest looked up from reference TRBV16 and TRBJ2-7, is GEEVAQTPKHLVRGEGQKAKLYCAPIKGHSYVFWYQQVLKNEFKFLISFQNENVFDETGMPKERFSAKCLPNSPCSLEIQATKLEDSAVYFCASSQSYRSSYEQYFGPGTRLTVT.

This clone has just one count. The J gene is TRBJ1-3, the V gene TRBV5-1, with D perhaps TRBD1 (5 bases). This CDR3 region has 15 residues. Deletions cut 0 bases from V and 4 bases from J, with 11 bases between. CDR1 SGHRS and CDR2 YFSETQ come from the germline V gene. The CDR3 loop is CASSLVSGDGNTIYF. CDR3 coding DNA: TGCGCCAGCAGCTTGGTCTCGGGGGACGGAAACACCATATATTTT.

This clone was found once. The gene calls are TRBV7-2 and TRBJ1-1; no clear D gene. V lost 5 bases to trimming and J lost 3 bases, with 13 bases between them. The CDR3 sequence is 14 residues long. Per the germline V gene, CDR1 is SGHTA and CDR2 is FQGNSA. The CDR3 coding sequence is TGTGCCAGCAGCCTCTCGAGCGGCGACACTGAAGCTTTCTTT. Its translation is CASSLSSGDTEAFF.

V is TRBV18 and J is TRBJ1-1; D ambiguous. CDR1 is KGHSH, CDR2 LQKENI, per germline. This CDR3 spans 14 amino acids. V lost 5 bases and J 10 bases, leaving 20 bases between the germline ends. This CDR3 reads CASSASDSQMIAFF. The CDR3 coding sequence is TGTGCCAGCTCAGCCTCGGATAGCCAGATGATAGCTTTCTTT.

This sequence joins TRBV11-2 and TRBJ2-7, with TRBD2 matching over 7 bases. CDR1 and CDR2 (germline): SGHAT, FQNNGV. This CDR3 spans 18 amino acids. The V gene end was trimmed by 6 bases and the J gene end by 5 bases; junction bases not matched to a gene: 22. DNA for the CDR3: TGTGCCAGCAGACAAGCTCGTTCAAAGGGGAGGGAAAGGCACGAGCAGTACTTC. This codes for CASRQARSKGRERHEQYF.

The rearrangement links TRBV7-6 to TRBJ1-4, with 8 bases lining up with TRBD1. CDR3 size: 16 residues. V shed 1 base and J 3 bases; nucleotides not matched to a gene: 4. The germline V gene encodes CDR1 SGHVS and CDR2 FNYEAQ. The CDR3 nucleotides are TGTGCCAGCAGCTTAGAACCGGGACAGGCTAATGAAAAACTGTTTTTT. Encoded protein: CASSLEPGQANEKLFF. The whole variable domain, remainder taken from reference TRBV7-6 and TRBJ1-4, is GAGVSQSPRYKVTKRGQDVALRCDPISGHVSLYWYRQALGQGPEFLTYFNYEAQQDKSGLPNDRFSAERPEGSISTLTIQRTEQRDSAMYRCASSLEPGQANEKLFFGSGTQLSVL.

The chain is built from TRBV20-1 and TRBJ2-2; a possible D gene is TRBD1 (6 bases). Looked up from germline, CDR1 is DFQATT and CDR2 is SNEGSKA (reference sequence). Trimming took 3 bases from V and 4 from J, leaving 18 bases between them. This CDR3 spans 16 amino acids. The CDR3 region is CSASKLQGRTTGELFF. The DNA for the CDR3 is TGCAGTGCTAGTAAGCTTCAGGGGCGGACCACCGGGGAGCTGTTTTTT.

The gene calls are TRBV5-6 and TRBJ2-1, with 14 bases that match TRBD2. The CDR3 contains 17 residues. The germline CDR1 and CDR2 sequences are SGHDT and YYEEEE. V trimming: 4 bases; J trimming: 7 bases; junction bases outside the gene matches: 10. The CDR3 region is CASSTQTGLAGVNEQFF. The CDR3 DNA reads TGTGCCAGCAGCACTCAAACGGGACTAGCGGGAGTAAATGAGCAGTTCTTC. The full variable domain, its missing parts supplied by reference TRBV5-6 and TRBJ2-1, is DAGVTQSPTHLIKTRGQQVTLRCSPKSGHDTVSWYQQALGQGPQFIFQYYEEEERQRGNFPDRFSGHQFPNYSSELNVNALLLGDSALYLCASSTQTGLAGVNEQFFGPGTRLTVL.

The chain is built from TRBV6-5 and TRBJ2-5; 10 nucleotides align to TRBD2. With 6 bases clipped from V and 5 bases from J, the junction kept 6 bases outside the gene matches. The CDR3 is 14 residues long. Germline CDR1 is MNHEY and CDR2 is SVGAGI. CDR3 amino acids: CASSALAGAETQYF. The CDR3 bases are TGTGCCAGCAGCGCCCTAGCGGGAGCGGAGACCCAGTACTTC.

CDR3 protein: CASSSGVNNEQFF. In nucleotides, the CDR3 is TGTGCCAGCAGCTCCGGGGTTAACAATGAGCAGTTCTTC. This sequence joins TRBV5-6 and TRBJ2-1, with D tentatively TRBD2 (5 bases). V lost 3 bases, J lost 5 bases, and 9 bases lay in between. The CDR3 sequence is 13 residues long. CDR1 SGHDT and CDR2 YYEEEE come from the germline V gene.

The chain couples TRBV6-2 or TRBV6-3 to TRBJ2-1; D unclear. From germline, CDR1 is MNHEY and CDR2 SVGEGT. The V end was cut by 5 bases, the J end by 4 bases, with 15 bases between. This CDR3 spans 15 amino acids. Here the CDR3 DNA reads TGTGCCAGCAGTCGCCAGCCAGGTGTATACAATGAGCAGTTCTTC. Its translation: CASSRQPGVYNEQFF.

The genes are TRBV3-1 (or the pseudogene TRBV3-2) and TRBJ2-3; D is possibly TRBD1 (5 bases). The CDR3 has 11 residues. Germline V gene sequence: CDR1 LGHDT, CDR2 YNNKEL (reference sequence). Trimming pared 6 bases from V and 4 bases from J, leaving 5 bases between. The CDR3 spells CASRGADTQYF. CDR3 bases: TGTGCCAGCAGAGGGGCAGATACGCAGTATTTT.

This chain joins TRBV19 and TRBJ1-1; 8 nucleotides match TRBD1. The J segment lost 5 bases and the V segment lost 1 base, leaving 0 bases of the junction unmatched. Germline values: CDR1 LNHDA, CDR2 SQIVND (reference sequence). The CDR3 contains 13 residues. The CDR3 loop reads CASSIGQGTEAFF. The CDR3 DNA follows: TGTGCCAGTAGTATAGGACAGGGGACTGAAGCTTTCTTT.

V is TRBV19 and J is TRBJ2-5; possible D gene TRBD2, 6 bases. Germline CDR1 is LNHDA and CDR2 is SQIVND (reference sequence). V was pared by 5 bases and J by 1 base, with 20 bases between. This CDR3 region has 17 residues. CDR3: CASSLARGGDFQETQYF. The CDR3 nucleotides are TGTGCCAGTAGTCTCGCAAGAGGTGGGGACTTCCAAGAGACCCAGTACTTC.

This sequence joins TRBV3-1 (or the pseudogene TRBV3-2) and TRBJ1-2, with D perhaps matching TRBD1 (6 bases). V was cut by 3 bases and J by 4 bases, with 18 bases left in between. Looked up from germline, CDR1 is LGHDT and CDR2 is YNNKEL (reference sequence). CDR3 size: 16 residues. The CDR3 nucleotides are TGTGCCAGCAGCCATAGCGGGAGGCAGGGGAGCTATGGCTACACCTTC. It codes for CASSHSGRQGSYGYTF.

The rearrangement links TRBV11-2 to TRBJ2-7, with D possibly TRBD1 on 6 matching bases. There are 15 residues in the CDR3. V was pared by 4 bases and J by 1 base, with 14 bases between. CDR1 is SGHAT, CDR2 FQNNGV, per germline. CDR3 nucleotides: TGTGCCAGCAGCTCCACCAAGGACAGATCCTACGAGCAGTACTTC. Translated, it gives CASSSTKDRSYEQYF.

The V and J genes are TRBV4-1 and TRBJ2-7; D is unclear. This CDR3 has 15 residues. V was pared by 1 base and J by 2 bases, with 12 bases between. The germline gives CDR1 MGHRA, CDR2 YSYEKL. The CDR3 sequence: CASSQGVARAYEQYF. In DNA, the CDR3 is TGCGCCAGCAGCCAAGGTGTAGCAAGAGCCTACGAGCAGTACTTC.

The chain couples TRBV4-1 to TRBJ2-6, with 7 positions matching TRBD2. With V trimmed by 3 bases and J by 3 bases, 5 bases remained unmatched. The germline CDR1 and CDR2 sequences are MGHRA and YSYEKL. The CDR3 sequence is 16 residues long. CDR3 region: CASSQGGSFGANVLTF. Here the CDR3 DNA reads TGCGCCAGCAGCCAGGGGGGGTCCTTTGGGGCCAACGTCCTGACTTTC.

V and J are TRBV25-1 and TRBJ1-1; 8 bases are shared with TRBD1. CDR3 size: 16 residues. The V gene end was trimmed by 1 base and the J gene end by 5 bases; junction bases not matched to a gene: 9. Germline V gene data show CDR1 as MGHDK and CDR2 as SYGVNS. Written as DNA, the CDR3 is TGTGCCAGCAGTGAATTCGGCCAGGGGGCAGGTACTGAAGCTTTCTTT. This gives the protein CASSEFGQGAGTEAFF.

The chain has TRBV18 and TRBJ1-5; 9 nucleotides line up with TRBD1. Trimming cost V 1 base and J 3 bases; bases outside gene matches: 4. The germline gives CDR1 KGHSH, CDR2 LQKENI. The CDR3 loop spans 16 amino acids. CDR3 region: CASSPQGQGYNQPQHF. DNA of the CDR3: TGTGCCAGCTCACCACAAGGACAGGGGTACAATCAGCCCCAGCATTTT.

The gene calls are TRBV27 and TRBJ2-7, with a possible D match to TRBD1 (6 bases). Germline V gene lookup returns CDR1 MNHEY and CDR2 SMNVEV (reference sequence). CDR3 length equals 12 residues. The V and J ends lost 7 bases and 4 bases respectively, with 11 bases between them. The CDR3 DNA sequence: TGTGCCAGCACCGGGACACAATACGAGCAGTACTTC. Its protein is CASTGTQYEQYF.

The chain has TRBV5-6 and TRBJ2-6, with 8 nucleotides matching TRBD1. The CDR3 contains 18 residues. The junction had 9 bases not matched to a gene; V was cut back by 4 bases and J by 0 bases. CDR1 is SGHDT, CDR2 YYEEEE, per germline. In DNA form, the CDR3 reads TGTGCCAGCAGCGTACAGGGGGTGTCTTACTCTGGGGCCAACGTCCTGACTTTC. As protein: CASSVQGVSYSGANVLTF. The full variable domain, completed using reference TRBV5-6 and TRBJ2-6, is DAGVTQSPTHLIKTRGQQVTLRCSPKSGHDTVSWYQQALGQGPQFIFQYYEEEERQRGNFPDRFSGHQFPNYSSELNVNALLLGDSALYLCASSVQGVSYSGANVLTFGAGSRLTVL.

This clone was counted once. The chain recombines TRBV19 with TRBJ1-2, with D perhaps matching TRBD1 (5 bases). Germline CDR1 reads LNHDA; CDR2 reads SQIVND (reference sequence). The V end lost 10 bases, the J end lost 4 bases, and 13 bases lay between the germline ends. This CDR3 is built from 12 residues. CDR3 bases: TGTGCCACTTATGAACAGGCCTATGGCTACACCTTC. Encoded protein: CATYEQAYGYTF.

CDR3 DNA: TGTGCCAGCAGTGAACCCTCCTCTGGAAACACCATATATTTT. Translation gives CASSEPSSGNTIYF. The V call is TRBV6-1, the J call TRBJ1-3; D uncertain. Trimming shortened V by 2 bases and J by 0 bases, and 5 bases separated the two germline ends. Germline loops: CDR1 MNHNS, CDR2 SASEGT. There are 14 residues in the CDR3.